Each of the 14 T cell receptor beta chains below was sequenced from the same sample in a study of shared clonotypes between healthy human individuals. This table comes from immunoSEQ multiplex PCR, and its TCRdb copy is limited to in-frame clones, with some not included. Among millions of clones listed, 90% to 95% were seen once. Sequences were obtained from naive CD4+ T cells sorted from blood. Subset indicated: CD45RA+ positively selected. These receptors came from a man younger than 35 in good health.

The chain is built from TRBV5-1 and TRBJ1-4; no clear D. The V end was cut by 5 bases, the J end by 1 base, with 9 bases between. Germline V gene data show CDR1 as SGHRS and CDR2 as YFSETQ. There are 14 residues in the CDR3. The CDR3 coding sequence is TGCGCCAGCAGGTCGTATGGAACTAATGAAAAACTGTTTTTT. It encodes CASRSYGTNEKLFF.

The chain employs TRBV29-1 and TRBJ1-1; possible D gene TRBD1, 5 bases. Germline lookup yields CDR1 SQVTM and CDR2 ANQGSEA. Trimming left V 4 bases short and J 6 bases short, with 9 bases between. This CDR3 is 11 amino acids long. CDR3 loop: CSVARTPEAFF. CDR3 bases: TGCAGCGTTGCTCGGACACCTGAAGCTTTCTTT.

For the CDR3, the DNA is TGTGCCAGTAGTCGGGGGCTAGGCGAGCAGTACTTC. It yields the protein CASSRGLGEQYF. The chain employs TRBV19 and TRBJ2-7, with D perhaps assigned TRBD1 or TRBD2 (6 bases each). The CDR3 covers 12 residues. Trimming took 5 bases from V and 6 from J, leaving 11 bases between them. Germline CDR1 and CDR2: LNHDA and SQIVND (reference sequence).

The chain joins TRBV10-3 to TRBJ2-5; D is ambiguous. V shed 3 bases and J shed 3 bases, with 5 bases lying between them. CDR1 ENHRY and CDR2 SYGVKD come from the germline V gene. This CDR3 spans 12 amino acids. This chain's CDR3 is CAISDGKETQYF. For the CDR3, the DNA is TGTGCCATCAGTGATGGGAAAGAGACCCAGTACTTC.

V and J are TRBV6-5 and TRBJ2-1; 10 bases align to TRBD2. V was clipped by 0 bases and J by 8 bases; unmatched bases: 4. The CDR3 spans 15 residues. The V gene's germline CDR1 is MNHEY and CDR2 SVGAGI. The CDR3 spells CASSYSASGGYEQFF. CDR3 DNA sequence: TGTGCCAGCAGTTACTCGGCTAGCGGGGGCTATGAGCAGTTCTTC.

CDR3 sequence (DNA): TGTGCCAGCAGCGCGCGGCCGCGGCAGGGACTCTATGGCTACACCTTC. Translated, it gives CASSARPRQGLYGYTF. The rearrangement joins TRBV5-6 to TRBJ1-2; a possible D gene is TRBD1 (5 bases). The CDR3 is 16 amino acids. Trimming shortened V by 4 bases and J by 4 bases, and 20 bases separated the two germline ends. CDR1 and CDR2 (germline): SGHDT, YYEEEE.

V gene TRBV21-1 combines with J gene TRBJ1-2; no DNA check was done on the table's D call, TRBD1. TRBV21-1 is assigned pseudogene status. The CDR3 sequence is 18 residues long. CDR3 protein: CASSKLSLWTGGKNGYTF. In DNA form, the CDR3 reads TGTGCCAGCAGCAAATTATCCCTTTGGACAGGGGGCAAGAATGGCTACACCTTC.

The gene calls are TRBV5-1 and TRBJ1-1, with D possibly being TRBD1 (5 bases). V lost 0 bases to trimming and J lost 1 base, with 10 bases between them. The germline V gene encodes CDR1 SGHRS and CDR2 YFSETQ. The CDR3 has 15 residues. The CDR3 sequence: CASSLEGTQNTEAFF. Here the CDR3 DNA reads TGCGCCAGCAGCTTGGAGGGGACTCAGAACACTGAAGCTTTCTTT.

Here the CDR3 reads CASSPAKTGSTEAFF. The CDR3 DNA is TGTGCCAGCAGTCCCGCGAAGACAGGGTCCACTGAAGCTTTCTTT. The V gene is TRBV28, the J gene TRBJ1-1; 7 bases match TRBD1. CDR1 MDHEN and CDR2 SYDVKM come from the germline V gene. V was clipped by 5 bases and J by 4 bases; unmatched bases: 10. The CDR3 is made up of 15 amino acids.

The chain employs TRBV6-5 and TRBJ1-2; D perhaps matches TRBD1 (5 bases). The V end was cut by 6 bases, the J end by 8 bases, with 19 bases between. The CDR3 length is 14 residues. CDR1 MNHEY and CDR2 SVGAGI come from the germline V gene. The CDR3 DNA sequence: TGTGCCAGCAGCTCCACCCCTGAGGGGAGAGGCTACACCTTC. Amino acid sequence: CASSSTPEGRGYTF.

This chain joins TRBV9 and TRBJ2-3, with TRBD2 matching over 8 bases. The V and J ends lost 4 bases and 1 base, in that order; junction bases with no gene match: 5. The CDR3 totals 15 residues. Germline V gene data show CDR1 as SGDLS and CDR2 as YYNGEE. CDR3 sequence (DNA): TGTGCCAGCAGCTCTTTGGGACTAGGCACAGATACGCAGTATTTT. Translation gives CASSSLGLGTDTQYF.

The rearrangement uses TRBV11-2 and TRBJ2-5; either TRBD1 or TRBD2 may supply D (6 bases each). Germline V gives CDR1 SGHAT, CDR2 FQNNGV. There are 16 residues in the CDR3. V lost 6 bases, J lost 4 bases, and 21 bases lay in between. Here the CDR3 DNA reads TGTGCCAGCAGACAACAGGGTGGAGGGTTCCGAGAGACCCAGTACTTC. It translates to CASRQQGGGFRETQYF.

This chain connects TRBV2 to TRBJ2-1; D might be TRBD2 (6 bases). The CDR3 contains 15 residues. Germline V CDR1 and CDR2: SNHLY, FYNNEI. Trimming shortened V by 4 bases and J by 6 bases, and 16 bases separated the two germline ends. The CDR3 loop is CASSGSGSGPNEQFF. For the CDR3, the DNA is TGTGCCAGCAGTGGTAGCGGATCCGGCCCCAATGAGCAGTTCTTC.

V is TRBV29-1 and J is TRBJ2-7; 9 bases match TRBD1. Per the germline V gene, CDR1 is SQVTM and CDR2 is ANQGSEA. CDR3 length: 13 residues. The ends lost 4 bases at V and 2 bases at J; junction bases unmatched: 3. The CDR3: CSVGQGVPYEQYF. Written as DNA, the CDR3 is TGCAGCGTTGGACAGGGGGTTCCCTACGAGCAGTACTTC.